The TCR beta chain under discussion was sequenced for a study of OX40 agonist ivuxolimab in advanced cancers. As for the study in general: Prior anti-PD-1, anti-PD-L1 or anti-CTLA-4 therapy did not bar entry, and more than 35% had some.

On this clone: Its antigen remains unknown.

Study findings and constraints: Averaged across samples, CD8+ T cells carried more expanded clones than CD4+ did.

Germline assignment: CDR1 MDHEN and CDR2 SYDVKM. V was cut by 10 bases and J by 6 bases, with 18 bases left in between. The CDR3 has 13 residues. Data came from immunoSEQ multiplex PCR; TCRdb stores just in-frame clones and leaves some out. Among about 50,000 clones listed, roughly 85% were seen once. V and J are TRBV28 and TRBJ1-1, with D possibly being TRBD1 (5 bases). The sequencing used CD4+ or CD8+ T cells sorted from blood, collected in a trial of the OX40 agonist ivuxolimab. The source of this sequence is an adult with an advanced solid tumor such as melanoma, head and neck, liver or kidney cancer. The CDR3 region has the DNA TGTGCCACCCTGGGGGAGGGCAGGGCTGAAGCTTTCTTT. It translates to CATLGEGRAEAFF.